The 13 T cell receptor beta chains presented below share a single source sample, sequenced in a study of blood T cell repertoires in COVID-19. Data came from immunoSEQ multiplex PCR; TCRdb stores just in-frame clones and leaves some out. The sample comprises about 160,000 clones, 65% to 90% of which are singletons, and less than 3.5% rests with the top ten. Input material: peripheral blood. All receptors come from a man aged 65-85 years with acute or convalescent COVID-19.

The CDR3 reads CASRGPGSDTQYF. The CDR3 nucleotides are TGTGCCAGCAGGGGCCCGGGATCAGATACGCAGTATTTT. The chain links TRBV2 to TRBJ2-3; a weak D match, TRBD2 (5 bases). Trimming left V 6 bases short and J 4 bases short, with 11 bases between. Germline V gene lookup returns CDR1 SNHLY and CDR2 FYNNEI. The CDR3 loop spans 13 amino acids.

This chain links TRBV5-4 with TRBJ1-2, with 8 bases that match TRBD1. Trimming removed 0 bases from V and 8 bases from J; junction bases left unmatched: 6. The CDR3 spans 14 residues. Germline V gene data show CDR1 as SGHNT and CDR2 as YYREEE (reference sequence). The CDR3 region is CASSLGTGFRGYTF. The CDR3 nucleotides are TGTGCCAGCAGCTTGGGGACAGGGTTTAGGGGCTACACCTTC.

This clone was picked up one time. The chain recombines TRBV7-3 with TRBJ2-1; the match to TRBD2 covers 10 bases. Germline V gives CDR1 SGHTA, CDR2 FQGTGA. The CDR3 contains 15 residues. V lost 4 bases and J lost 9; bases outside the gene matches: 9. The CDR3 region is CASSSHGTSDREQFF. DNA of the CDR3: TGTGCCAGCAGCTCTCATGGGACTAGCGACCGTGAGCAGTTCTTC.

The chain joins TRBV4-3 to TRBJ2-1; 10 bases map to TRBD2. Trimming at V came to 1 base and at J to 7 bases, leaving 10 bases not matched to a gene. This CDR3 contains 17 residues. The V gene's germline CDR1 is LGHNA and CDR2 YSLEER. This CDR3 reads CASSQVAAGGLSNEQFF. The DNA for the CDR3 is TGCGCCAGCAGCCAAGTTGCAGCGGGAGGGTTAAGTAATGAGCAGTTCTTC.

The chain links TRBV3-1 (or the pseudogene TRBV3-2) to TRBJ1-1; 7 bases are shared with TRBD1. V gave up 3 bases and J gave up 6 bases; unmatched junction bases: 4. From germline, CDR1 is LGHDT and CDR2 YNNKEL (reference sequence). This CDR3 contains 13 residues. CDR3 protein: CASSHRGTAEAFF. The CDR3 bases are TGTGCCAGCAGCCACCGTGGGACAGCTGAAGCTTTCTTT.

In this sample, this clone turned up a few times. This rearrangement joins TRBV11-2 to TRBJ1-1; D not resolved. CDR1 is SGHAT and CDR2 is FQNNGV in the germline V gene. Trimming removed 5 bases at V and 1 base at J, with 11 bases between. The CDR3 contains 14 residues. The CDR3 DNA reads as TGTGCCAGCAGCCCGCGGACTTCGAACACTGAAGCTTTCTTT. Residues: CASSPRTSNTEAFF. Together with reference TRBV11-2 and TRBJ1-1, the CDR3 gives the full variable domain: EAGVAQSPRYKIIEKRQSVAFWCNPISGHATLYWYQQILGQGPKLLIQFQNNGVVDDSQLPKDRFSAERLKGVDSTLKIQPAKLEDSAVYLCASSPRTSNTEAFFGQGTRLTVV.

This chain uses TRBV11-3 with TRBJ1-1, with D uncertain. Germline CDR1 reads SGHNT; CDR2 reads YENEEA. V was shortened by 0 bases and J by 4 bases, with 6 bases between the two germline ends. CDR3 length: 13 amino acids. The CDR3 loop reads CASSLERSTEAFF. For the CDR3, the DNA is TGTGCCAGCAGCTTAGAAAGGAGCACTGAAGCTTTCTTT.

V and J are TRBV27 and TRBJ2-3; no reliable D call. CDR1 and CDR2 (germline): MNHEY, SMNVEV (reference sequence). The length of the CDR3 is 14 residues. The V end was cut by 2 bases, the J end by 3 bases, with 9 bases between. CDR3 amino acids: CASSLSTGTDTQYF. Here the CDR3 DNA reads TGTGCCAGCAGTTTAAGTACGGGTACAGATACGCAGTATTTT.

This chain connects TRBV6-6 to TRBJ2-7, with TRBD2 matching over 11 bases. After removal of 4 bases from V and 1 base from J, the junction contained 3 bases not matched to a gene. Germline CDR1 MNHNY, CDR2 SVGAGI (reference sequence). This CDR3 has 15 residues. CDR3 loop: CASSSLAGGSYEQYF. The CDR3 nucleotides read TGTGCCAGCAGTTCTCTAGCGGGAGGATCCTACGAGCAGTACTTC.

This clone was seen at least ten times. V and J are TRBV15 and TRBJ1-6; TRBD1 matches 7 bases. With V trimmed by 0 bases and J by 10 bases, 9 bases remained unmatched. The CDR3 totals 16 residues. Germline V gene lookup returns CDR1 LNHNV and CDR2 YYDKDF (reference sequence). The CDR3 region is CATSRELGQKTSPLHF. DNA of the CDR3: TGTGCCACCAGCAGAGAGTTGGGACAGAAAACGTCACCCCTCCACTTT.

The rearrangement joins TRBV24-1 to TRBJ2-3, with 14 bases aligning to TRBD2. The junction had 5 bases not matched to a gene; V was cut back by 4 bases and J by 0 bases. Per the germline V gene, CDR1 is KGHDR and CDR2 is SFDVKD. The CDR3 has 18 residues. The DNA of the CDR3 is TGTGCCACCAGTGACAGCGGACTAGCGGGAGGTAGCACAGATACGCAGTATTTT. Encoded protein: CATSDSGLAGGSTDTQYF.

V is TRBV7-2 and J is TRBJ1-3, with D possibly matching TRBD1 (5 bases). Trimming removed 5 bases at V and 4 bases at J, with 21 bases between. The CDR3 length is 17 residues. Germline loops: CDR1 SGHTA, CDR2 FQGNSA. The CDR3: CASSLFRRAQGGNTIYF. In nucleotides, the CDR3 is TGTGCCAGCAGCCTTTTCAGGCGAGCTCAGGGAGGAAACACCATATATTTT.

The CDR3 DNA reads TGTGCCAGCTCACCCCTAGGACAGACCAACTATGGCTACACCTTC. This translates into CASSPLGQTNYGYTF. This chain uses TRBV18 with TRBJ1-2; D is perhaps TRBD1 (6 bases). CDR1 and CDR2 (germline): KGHSH, LQKENI. V was cut by 3 bases and J by 2 bases, with 13 bases left in between. The CDR3 contains 15 residues.